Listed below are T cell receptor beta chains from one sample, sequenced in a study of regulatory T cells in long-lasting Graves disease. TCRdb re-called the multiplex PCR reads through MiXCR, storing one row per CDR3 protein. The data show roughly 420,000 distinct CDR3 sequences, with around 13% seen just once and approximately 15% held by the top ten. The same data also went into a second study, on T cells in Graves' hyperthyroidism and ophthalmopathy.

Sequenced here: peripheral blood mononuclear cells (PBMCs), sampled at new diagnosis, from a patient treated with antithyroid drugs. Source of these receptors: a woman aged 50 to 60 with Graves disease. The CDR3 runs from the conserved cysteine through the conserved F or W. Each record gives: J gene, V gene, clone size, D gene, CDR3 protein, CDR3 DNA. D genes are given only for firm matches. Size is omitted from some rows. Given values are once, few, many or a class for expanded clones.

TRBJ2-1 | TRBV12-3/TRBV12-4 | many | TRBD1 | CASGLGTGRTNEQFF | TGTGCCAGCGGGCTGGGGACAGGCCGCACCAATGAGCAGTTCTTC
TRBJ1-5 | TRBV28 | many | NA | CASSPGTTEGHQPQHF | TGTGCCAGCAGTCCCGGGACAACCGAAGGGCATCAGCCCCAGCATTTT
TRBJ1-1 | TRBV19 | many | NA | CAGSRDINTEAFF | TGTGCCGGTTCAAGGGACATCAACACTGAAGCTTTCTTT
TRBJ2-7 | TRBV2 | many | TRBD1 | CASRTGTGVDEQYF | TGTGCCAGCAGAACCGGGACAGGGGTCGACGAGCAGTACTTC
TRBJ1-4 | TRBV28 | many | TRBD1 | CASREQGGKLFF | TGTGCCAGCAGGGAACAGGGGGGAAAACTGTTTTTT
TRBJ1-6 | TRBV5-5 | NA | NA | CASSLGTSYNSPLHF | TGTGCCAGCAGCCTCGGGACGAGCTATAATTCACCCCTCCACTTT
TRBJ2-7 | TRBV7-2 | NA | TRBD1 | CASSLGTGGLPNEQYF | TGTGCCAGCAGCTTAGGTACAGGGGGGTTACCCAATGAGCAGTACTTC
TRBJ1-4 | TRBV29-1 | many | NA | CSVGVTATNEKLFF | TGCAGCGTTGGGGTGACGGCAACTAATGAAAAACTGTTTTTT
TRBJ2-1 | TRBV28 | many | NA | CASTTDSRNEQFF | TGTGCCAGCACCACGGACAGCCGTAATGAGCAGTTCTTC
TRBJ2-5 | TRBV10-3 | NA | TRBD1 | CAISKDRSQETQYF | TGTGCCATCAGTAAGGACAGGTCCCAAGAGACCCAGTACTTC
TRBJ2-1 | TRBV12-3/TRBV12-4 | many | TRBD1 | CASSRRTGGYEQFF | TGTGCCAGCAGTAGAAGAACAGGGGGATACGAGCAGTTCTTC
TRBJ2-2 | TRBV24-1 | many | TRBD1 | CATSDWDRGNLGTGELFF | TGTGCCACCAGTGATTGGGACAGGGGAAACTTGGGCACCGGGGAGCTGTTTTTT
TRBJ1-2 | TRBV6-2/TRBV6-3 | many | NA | CASSHGINYGYTF | TGTGCCAGCAGCCACGGAATTAACTATGGCTACACCTTC
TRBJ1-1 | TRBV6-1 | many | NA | CASNPIGDLAEAFF | TGTGCCAGCAACCCCATCGGGGATTTGGCTGAAGCTTTCTTT
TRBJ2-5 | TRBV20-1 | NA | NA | CSAKREGQRWETQYF | TGCAGTGCTAAGCGAGAGGGCCAGCGATGGGAGACCCAGTACTTC
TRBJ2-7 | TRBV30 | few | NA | CAWSVQAKEQGVEQYF | TGTGCCTGGAGTGTACAGGCGAAGGAACAGGGAGTCGAGCAGTACTTC
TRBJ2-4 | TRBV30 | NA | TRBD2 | CAPRGGENIQYF | TGTGCCCCGAGGGGAGGGGAAAACATTCAGTACTTC
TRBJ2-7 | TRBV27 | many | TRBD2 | CASSLWRAGGFYEQYF | TGTGCCAGCAGTTTATGGAGAGCGGGAGGATTCTACGAGCAGTACTTC
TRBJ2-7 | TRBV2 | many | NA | CASSEGGLGEQYF | TGTGCCAGCAGTGAGGGAGGACTGGGCGAGCAGTACTTC
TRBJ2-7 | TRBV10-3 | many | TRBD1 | CAISEVTGESYEQYF | TGTGCCATCAGTGAGGTGACAGGGGAGAGTTACGAGCAGTACTTC
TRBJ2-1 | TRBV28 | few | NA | CASRLEGFSYNEQFF | TGTGCCAGCAGACTTGAGGGGTTTTCCTACAATGAGCAGTTCTTC
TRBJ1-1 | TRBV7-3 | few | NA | CASSLQGHRNTEAFF | TGTGCCAGCAGCCTACAGGGACACCGGAACACTGAAGCTTTCTTT
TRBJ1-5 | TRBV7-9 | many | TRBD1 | CASSSGDRGSNQPQHF | TGTGCCAGCAGCTCCGGGGACAGGGGTTCCAATCAGCCCCAGCATTTT
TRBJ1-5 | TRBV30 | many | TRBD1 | CAWGTGNGDQPQHF | TGTGCCTGGGGGACAGGGAATGGAGATCAGCCCCAGCATTTT
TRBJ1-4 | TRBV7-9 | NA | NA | CASSLRDSDEKLFF | TGTGCCAGCAGCCTCCGGGACTCCGATGAAAAACTGTTTTTT
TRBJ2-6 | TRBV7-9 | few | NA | CASSSRHYSGANVLTF | TGTGCCAGCAGCTCGCGACATTACTCTGGGGCCAACGTCCTGACTTTC
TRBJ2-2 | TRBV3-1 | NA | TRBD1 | CASSRQGTLETGELFF | TGTGCCAGCAGCAGACAGGGGACTCTCGAAACCGGGGAGCTGTTTTTT
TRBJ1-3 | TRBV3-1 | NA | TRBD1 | CASSQDTGTGVPGNTIYF | TGTGCCAGCAGCCAAGACACCGGGACAGGGGTACCTGGAAACACCATATATTTT
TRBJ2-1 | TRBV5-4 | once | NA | CASSSISVNEQFF | TGTGCCAGCAGCTCGATCAGTGTGAATGAGCAGTTCTTC
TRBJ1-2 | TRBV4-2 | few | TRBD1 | CASSGRDSFYGYTF | TGTGCCAGCAGCGGCCGGGACAGTTTCTATGGCTACACCTTC
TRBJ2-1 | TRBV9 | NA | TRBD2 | CASSVGPAGEVYEQFF | TGTGCCAGCAGCGTAGGTCCGGCGGGAGAGGTCTATGAGCAGTTCTTC
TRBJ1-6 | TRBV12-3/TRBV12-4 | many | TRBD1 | CASSEGGDYNSPLHF | TGTGCCAGCAGTGAAGGGGGCGACTATAATTCACCCCTCCACTTT
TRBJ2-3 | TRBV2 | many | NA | CASMAVSSTDTQYF | TGTGCCAGCATGGCCGTTTCTAGCACAGATACGCAGTATTTT
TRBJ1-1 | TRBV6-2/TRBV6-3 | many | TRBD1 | CASSFTGATEAFF | TGTGCCAGCAGTTTTACAGGGGCCACTGAAGCTTTCTTT
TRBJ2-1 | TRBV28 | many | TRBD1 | CASSHLDREDEQFF | TGTGCCAGCAGTCACCTGGACAGGGAGGATGAGCAGTTCTTC
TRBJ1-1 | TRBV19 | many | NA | CASGGRLDRVYEAFF | TGTGCCAGTGGGGGTCGTTTGGACAGAGTTTATGAAGCTTTCTTT
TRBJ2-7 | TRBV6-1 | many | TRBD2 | CASSSGTSGKYEQYF | TGTGCCAGCAGCTCCGGGACTAGCGGGAAGTACGAGCAGTACTTC
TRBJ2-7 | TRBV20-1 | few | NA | CSAWELSYEQYF | TGCAGTGCTTGGGAATTATCCTACGAGCAGTACTTC
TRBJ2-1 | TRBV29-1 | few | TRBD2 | CSVDAGVSYNEQFF | TGCAGCGTTGACGCGGGAGTTTCCTACAATGAGCAGTTCTTC
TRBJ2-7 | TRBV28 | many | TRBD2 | CASSTPGGPASYEQYF | TGTGCCAGCAGTACCCCGGGGGGGCCCGCTTCCTACGAGCAGTACTTC
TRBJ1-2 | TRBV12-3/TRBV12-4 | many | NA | CASSFQAGDKDYGYTF | TGTGCCAGCAGTTTTCAGGCAGGGGATAAGGACTATGGCTACACCTTC
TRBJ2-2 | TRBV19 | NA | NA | CASKWAANTGELFF | TGTGCCAGTAAGTGGGCAGCGAACACCGGGGAGCTGTTTTTT
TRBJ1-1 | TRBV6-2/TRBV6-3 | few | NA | CASSYSSGLEAFF | TGTGCCAGCAGTTACTCATCTGGGCTTGAAGCTTTCTTT
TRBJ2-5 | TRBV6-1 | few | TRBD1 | CASRGTGETQYF | TGTGCCAGCAGAGGGACAGGGGAGACCCAGTACTTC
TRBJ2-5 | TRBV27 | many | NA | CASRGGGKTQYF | TGTGCCAGCAGGGGGGGAGGAAAGACCCAGTACTTC